This T cell receptor beta chain was sequenced during a study of lymphopenia after photon versus proton radiotherapy. Study results and caveats: Only patients who died were analyzed for survival; proton advantage is unproven. Under photons, naive T cells and diversity fell while effector/memory populations rose.

CDR3 length: 16 residues. The ends were cut back, 0 bases at V and 8 bases at J, with 14 bases in the middle. Germline V CDR1 and CDR2: MNHEY, SVGAGI. Points on this clone: What it binds is not known.

Measured with immunoSEQ multiplex PCR; TCRdb has only the in-frame clones, and not every one. The sample lists about 25,000 clones, 80% to 90% occurring once. The source was peripheral blood, collected from a patient treated with photon-based radiotherapy. The chain employs TRBV6-5 and TRBJ1-6; D call uncertain. The TCR was taken from a man between 45 and 60 years old with gastric cancer. This CDR3 reads CASSYSGGKVDSPLHF. The CDR3 nucleotides read TGTGCCAGCAGTTACTCGGGAGGGAAGGTGGATTCACCCCTCCACTTT.